The source of this TCR beta chain is a study of response to subunit inactivated influenza vaccine. Using its own MiXCR run on the RT-PCR reads, TCRdb lists one record per CDR3 protein. Altogether about 500,000 distinct CDR3 sequences are present, under 8.5% being singletons, with the ten largest covering around 12%. Germline V gene data show CDR1 as DFQATT and CDR2 as SNEGSKA (reference sequence). The CDR3 loop spans 14 amino acids. V gave up 3 bases and J gave up 5 bases; unmatched junction bases: 7. The chain recombines TRBV20-1 with TRBJ1-5, with 7 bases fitting TRBD1. The sequence was collected from a man between 45 and 75 years old who received an inactivated influenza vaccine. Sequencing used PBMCs from blood, obtained less than 30 months after vaccination. The CDR3 reads CSASQGGRDQPQHF. The CDR3 nucleotides are TGCAGTGCTAGTCAGGGGGGCCGCGATCAGCCCCAGCATTTT.